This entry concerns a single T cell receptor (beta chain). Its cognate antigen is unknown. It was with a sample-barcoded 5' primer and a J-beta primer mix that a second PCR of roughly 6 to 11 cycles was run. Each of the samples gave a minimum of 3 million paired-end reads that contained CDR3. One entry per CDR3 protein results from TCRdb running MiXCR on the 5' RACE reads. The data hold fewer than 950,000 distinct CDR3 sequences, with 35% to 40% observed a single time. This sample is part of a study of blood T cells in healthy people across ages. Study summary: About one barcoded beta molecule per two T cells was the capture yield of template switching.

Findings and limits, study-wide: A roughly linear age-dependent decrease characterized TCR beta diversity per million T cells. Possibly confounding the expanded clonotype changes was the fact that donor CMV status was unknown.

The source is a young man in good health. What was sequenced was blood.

CDR3 sequence (DNA): TGCGCCAGCAGCTTAGTCGGGGGGGCTTCCAGCGAGCAGTACTTC. Translated, it gives CASSLVGGASSEQYF. This chain connects TRBV4-1 to TRBJ2-5; 8 bases line up with TRBD2. The end of the DNA is better explained by TRBJ2-7, so the J call may be wrong. This CDR3 is built from 15 residues. CDR1 and CDR2 (germline): MGHRA, YSYEKL.